This T cell receptor beta chain was retrieved from a study of blood T cell repertoires in COVID-19. Study context: T cells, B-cell-depleted T cells, or PBMCs supplied cDNA or gDNA.

Study members were between roughly 18 and 100 years old and lived in fewer than 30 US regions. Researchers sorted participants into cohorts using their self-reported clinical history. Using immunoSEQ multiplex PCR, the repertoire was profiled, and TCRdb retains in-frame clones only, with some absent. The sample consists of about 200,000 clones, roughly 79% of them appearing once. V lost 9 bases and J 0 bases, leaving 17 bases between the germline ends. This CDR3 region has 15 residues. In germline, CDR1 is MDHEN, CDR2 SYDVKM. The clonotype was recovered from a woman aged 50 to 60 with acute COVID-19. The sample comprised PBMCs or T cells enriched from blood (not recorded which). This sequence joins TRBV28 and TRBJ1-2, with D unclear. CDR3 protein: CASASRGLANYGYTF. The CDR3 DNA reads as TGTGCCAGTGCGTCACGAGGGCTAGCTAACTATGGCTACACCTTC.